The 6 T cell receptor beta chains in this list originate from one sample, sequenced in a study of CD8 T cells in Susac syndrome. RNA, at roughly 0.45 to 1 ug, was reverse transcribed with random hexamers. MiXCR, applied by TCRdb to the immunoSEQ multiplex PCR reads, yields one record per CDR3 protein. This table has about 150,000 distinct CDR3 sequences, roughly 95% appearing once. The sequencing input was CD4+ T cells from PBMCs. The source of these receptors is a human donor with Susac syndrome.

The chain is built from TRBV14 and TRBJ1-1, with 7 bases aligning to TRBD1. Trimming cost V 3 bases and J 5 bases; bases outside gene matches: 6. Per germline, CDR1 SGHDN and CDR2 FVKESK. The CDR3 is 14 amino acids. In DNA form, the CDR3 reads TGTGCCAGCAGCCAGGATTTGGACAGGACTGAAGCTTTCTTT. This sequence encodes CASSQDLDRTEAFF.

The V and J genes are TRBV9 and TRBJ1-1; D ambiguous. Germline V gene lookup returns CDR1 SGDLS and CDR2 YYNGEE. CDR3 size: 14 residues. Trimming removed 0 bases at V and 2 bases at J, with 8 bases between. CDR3 sequence (DNA): TGTGCCAGCAGCGTAGAAACGGATAACACTGAAGCTTTCTTT. It encodes CASSVETDNTEAFF.

V is TRBV15 and J is TRBJ1-5; D not resolved. This CDR3 comprises 15 residues. Trimming left V 0 bases short and J 3 bases short, with 9 bases between. The germline gives CDR1 LNHNV, CDR2 YYDKDF (reference sequence). Here the CDR3 DNA reads TGTGCCACCAGCAGAGAAGGGTTCTCCAATCAGCCCCAGCATTTT. It translates to CATSREGFSNQPQHF.

The chain employs TRBV7-3 and TRBJ2-6, with no clear D. CDR1 SGHTA and CDR2 FQGTGA come from the germline V gene. Deletions cut 5 bases from V and 0 bases from J, with 8 bases between. The CDR3 is made up of 15 amino acids. The DNA for the CDR3 is TGTGCCAGCAGCCAACAACTCTCTGGGGCCAACGTCCTGACTTTC. Its protein product is CASSQQLSGANVLTF.

The genes are TRBV5-6 and TRBJ2-3, with D perhaps matching TRBD1 (5 bases). CDR3 size: 12 residues. CDR1 is SGHDT and CDR2 is YYEEEE in the germline V gene. Trimming removed 4 bases from V and 4 bases from J, with 7 bases in between. The CDR3 bases are TGTGCCAGCAGCGGGGCCCCAGATACGCAGTATTTT. This translates into CASSGAPDTQYF.

The genes are TRBV4-3 and TRBJ2-1; 7 positions match TRBD2. Germline-derived CDR1 and CDR2 are LGHNA and YSLEER. After removal of 4 bases from V and 5 bases from J, the junction contained 11 bases not matched to a gene. The CDR3 is 16 residues long. The CDR3 bases are TGCGCCAGCAGCCCGATCCCGGGACTAACTCACAATGAGCAGTTCTTC. It specifies CASSPIPGLTHNEQFF.